These 4 T cell receptor beta chains came from one sample sequenced in a study of Graves' ophthalmopathy and Graves' hyperthyroidism. Beta-chain TCR CDR3 regions were amplified from RNA transcripts. A first-round RT-PCR used HTBI primers, followed by a second-round multiplex PCR. Via MiXCR, TCRdb re-called the multiplex PCR reads, giving one row per CDR3 protein. There are about 660,000 distinct CDR3 sequences in the sample; about 38% occur only once, and roughly 3% lies in the top ten. The sequenced sample consisted of peripheral blood. Receptors were obtained from an adult man with Graves' ophthalmopathy.

This clonotype was seen repeatedly, ten times or more. The rearrangement joins TRBV11-2 to TRBJ2-5; TRBD2 aligns across 12 bases. CDR3 length equals 16 residues. J was trimmed by 4 bases and V by 5 bases; bases with no gene match: 8. Germline V CDR1 and CDR2: SGHAT, FQNNGV. The CDR3 region has the DNA TGTGCCAGCAGCCCGCGGCTAGCGGGGGGGCGAGAGACCCAGTACTTC. Its protein is CASSPRLAGGRETQYF.

Notes on this clonotype: This may come from a read error, since a much larger clone is one base off. This chain joins TRBV19 and TRBJ1-3; possibly TRBD1 for D (5 bases). The CDR3 is 15 amino acids. Trimming left V 6 bases short and J 2 bases short, with 14 bases between. Per the germline V gene, CDR1 is LNHDA and CDR2 is SQIVND (reference sequence). The CDR3 DNA reads as TGTGCCAGTAGGGCGATAGGGGTCCCTGGAAACACCATATATTTT. It specifies CASRAIGVPGNTIYF.

The gene calls are TRBV6-5 and TRBJ1-2, with D maybe TRBD1 (6 bases). Looked up from germline, CDR1 is MNHEY and CDR2 is SVGAGI. This CDR3 has 13 amino acids. Trimming took 0 bases from V and 6 from J, leaving 8 bases between them. The CDR3 loop reads CASSYSTGDGYTF. The CDR3, as DNA: TGTGCCAGCAGTTACTCGACAGGCGATGGCTACACCTTC.

The CDR3 sequence: CASSTTLGDGANVLTF. As DNA, the CDR3 is TGTGCCAGCAGCACGACGTTGGGGGATGGGGCCAACGTCCTGACTTTC. This chain links TRBV9 with TRBJ2-6; tentatively, D is TRBD1 or TRBD2 (5 bases each). Germline loops: CDR1 SGDLS, CDR2 YYNGEE. V was shortened by 4 bases and J by 3 bases, with 14 bases between the two germline ends. This CDR3 contains 16 residues.